This T cell receptor (beta chain) was sequenced for a study of T cell responses to AZD1222 COVID-19 vaccine. This CDR3 is built from 14 residues. Germline V gene data show CDR1 as KGHSH and CDR2 as LQKENI. Trimming took off 6 bases at V and 5 bases at J, with 16 bases between the two ends. The protocol was immunoSEQ multiplex PCR, while the TCRdb copy is restricted to in-frame clones and leaves out a portion. Of around 100,000 clones in the sample, more than 85% were seen once. The genes are TRBV18 and TRBJ1-2; D is ambiguous. The receptor comes from an adult in good health. This specimen consisted of peripheral blood, obtained on day 0 of AZD1222 vaccination. This CDR3 reads CASSQDAGGYGYTF. The CDR3 DNA sequence: TGTGCCAGCTCGCAGGACGCTGGCGGATATGGCTACACCTTC.